What follows is one TCR beta chain and its context. Its target is unknown. PCR amplification relied on 60 Vbeta primers (plus 13 Jbeta primers). Libraries were prepared by immunoSEQ multiplex PCR; TCRdb keeps only in-frame clonotypes and omits some of them. The repertoire holds under 200,000 clones, with more than 70% as singletons. These data are taken from a study of cytomegalovirus exposure and HLA in healthy donors. Overall study results and limits: Researchers reported in a later analysis that a missense DCLRE1C variant was tied to TCR beta V- and J-gene trimming. For most TCR beta V segments, an earlier analysis put the productive rate at about 90% or about 30% of the time.

Trimming shortened V by 5 bases and J by 2 bases, and 18 bases separated the two germline ends. The CDR3 runs to 17 residues. The germline V gene encodes CDR1 SSHAT and CDR2 FNYEAQ (reference sequence). The receptor was derived from a male donor in good health and CMV-seronegative. Sequenced input: PBMCs. The V and J genes are TRBV7-7 and TRBJ2-2, with D tentatively TRBD1 (7 bases). Here the CDR3 reads CASSPRAGTVNTGELFF. The CDR3 DNA reads as TGTGCCAGCAGCCCAAGGGCGGGGACAGTTAACACCGGGGAGCTGTTTTTT.